The 5 T cell receptor beta chains reported below all come from one sample, sequenced in a study of response to subunit inactivated influenza vaccine (dated by TCRdb to the late 2010s). The time point label, as the study defines it: approximately 40 days after influenza vaccine administration. Libraries were constructed by RT-PCR. The instrument given in TCRdb is Illumina HiSeq 2500. The public reads were reanalyzed by TCRdb: fastp trimming at Q25, MiXCR alignment, in-frame beta chains only. A single entry per CDR3 protein holds the most common genes and DNA from its merged rows. Recorded for this sample are about half a million distinct CDR3 sequences; around 9.9% of them occurred a single time. The ten largest account for about an eighth of the sample. The sequenced sample was PBMCs from blood, obtained 45 days after vaccination. The receptors shown here come from a man in his fifties or sixties who received an inactivated influenza vaccine. Donor details come from another sample of the same person, matched by shared clones.

There are many counts of this clonotype. The chain carries TRBV20-1 and TRBJ1-5; 7 nucleotides match TRBD1. Germline V gives CDR1 DFQATT, CDR2 SNEGSKA (reference sequence). The CDR3 has 14 residues. V lost 5 bases and J lost 5; bases outside the gene matches: 9. CDR3 loop: CSAGRGQADQPQHF. The CDR3 DNA follows: TGCAGTGCTGGGCGAGGACAGGCGGATCAGCCCCAGCATTTT.

The chain uses TRBV29-1 and TRBJ2-2; tentative D call: TRBD1 (5 bases). CDR3 length equals 15 residues. Germline V gene lookup returns CDR1 SQVTM and CDR2 ANQGSEA. The CDR3 DNA sequence: TGCAACGTGGAGCTTGGGGCCTTCTCCACCGGGGAGCTGTTTTTT. Encoded protein: CNVELGAFSTGELFF.

This clonotype was counted between two and nine times. The chain links TRBV4-3 to TRBJ2-5; maybe TRBD2 (5 bases). This CDR3 has 17 amino acids. Trimming removed 0 bases at V and 5 bases at J, with 19 bases between. Germline V gives CDR1 LGHNA, CDR2 YSLEER. CDR3 DNA sequence: TGCGCCAGCAGCCAAGATTACCTCCTTACTAGTTTTGAGACCCAGTACTTC. Translated, it gives CASSQDYLLTSFETQYF.

This clonotype was seen at least ten times. CDR3: CASSPRGSTDTQYF. CDR3 coding DNA: TGTGCCAGCAGTCCCCGGGGTAGCACAGATACGCAGTATTTT. The V gene is TRBV27, the J gene TRBJ2-3, with D possibly being TRBD2 (5 bases). With 5 bases removed from V and 0 bases from J, the gap between germline ends came to 9 bases. Germline V gene lookup returns CDR1 MNHEY and CDR2 SMNVEV (reference sequence). This CDR3 contains 14 residues.

The table lists this clonotype with a few counts. The chain links TRBV4-3 to TRBJ1-2, with unresolved D. The CDR3 totals 15 residues. With 0 bases removed from V and 6 bases from J, the gap between germline ends came to 14 bases. CDR1 is LGHNA and CDR2 is YSLEER in the germline V gene. The CDR3 DNA reads as TGCGCCAGCAGCCAAGAAGGAAAGACTGCCCATGGCTACACCTTC. It is translated as CASSQEGKTAHGYTF.